The table lists the clone carrying this TCR beta chain with a count of one. Antigen unknown. TCRdb's copy holds only in-frame clones and misses some; the assay was immunoSEQ multiplex PCR. The sample records about 120,000 clones, 85% to 95% being singletons. The sample originates from a study of T cell responses to AZD1222 COVID-19 vaccine. Trimming took 6 bases from V and 2 from J, leaving 13 bases between them. This CDR3 contains 14 residues. In germline, CDR1 is MGHDK, CDR2 SYGVNS. The study, taken as a whole, reports: The reported proportion of spike-specific TCRs targeting unmutated variant regions was nearly half.

Sequencing used peripheral blood, obtained on day 0 of AZD1222 vaccination. The J gene is TRBJ1-1, the V gene TRBV25-1; perhaps TRBD1 as D (6 bases). The sequence came from an adult in good health. This CDR3 is CASRRQELNTEAFF. The CDR3 DNA is TGTGCCAGCAGAAGACAGGAACTTAACACTGAAGCTTTCTTT.